The clone carrying this T cell receptor (beta chain) was detected ten times or more. The antigen remains undetermined. The record originates from a study of regulatory T cells in long-lasting Graves disease. Study-wide findings and caveats: Persistent disease exhibited a predilection for TRBV28, TRBJ1-2 and TRBJ2-5.

Arm-PCR with iRepertoire HTBI primers amplified the CDR3 regions for these TCR beta libraries. TCRdb analysed the multiplex PCR reads with MiXCR anew, one entry per CDR3 protein. The sample records roughly 610,000 distinct CDR3 sequences, approximately 15% being singletons. Deletions cut 5 bases from V and 0 bases from J, with 11 bases between. This CDR3 spans 15 amino acids. Germline lookup yields CDR1 LGHDT and CDR2 YNNKEL (reference sequence). This sample's time point: newly diagnosed GD, antithyroid drugs for less than 3 months. PBMCs provided the RNA from which the TCR library was made. These data were also reused for a study on T cells in Graves' hyperthyroidism and ophthalmopathy. Turning to that study: Expanded thyroid clonotypes (above 0.001) were mostly also found in blood. Ophthalmopathy cases were set apart from stable hyperthyroidism by a 13 V-J model.

The rearrangement joins TRBV3-1 to TRBJ1-3, with D unresolved. Sample: peripheral blood mononuclear cells (PBMCs), taken at new diagnosis, from a patient treated with antithyroid drugs. The origin of this receptor is a young woman with Graves disease. CDR3 loop: CASSETGISGNTIYF. The CDR3 DNA sequence: TGTGCCAGCAGCGAGACGGGGATCTCTGGAAACACCATATATTTT. The full variable domain, completed using reference TRBV3-1 and TRBJ1-3, is DTAVSQTPKYLVTQMGNDKSIKCEQNLGHDTMYWYKQDSKKFLKIMFSYNNKELIINETVPNRFSPKSPDKAHLNLHINSLELGDSAVYFCASSETGISGNTIYFGEGSWLTVV.